The rows below give T cell receptor beta chains drawn from one sample of a study of blood T cell repertoires in COVID-19. This table comes from immunoSEQ multiplex PCR, and its TCRdb copy is limited to in-frame clones, with some not included. The table has approximately 300,000 clones, 90% seen once; the top ten hold nearly 7%. The sample comprised peripheral blood. Source of these receptors: a woman in her 30s with COVID-19, enrolled during active disease. Each CDR3 is given with its conserved first and last residue. A D gene is named only where the DNA matches it firmly. The size field is filled for only some rows; it gives once, few, many or a size class.

TRBJ2-7 | TRBD2 | TRBV7-9 | NA | 14 | CASSETSGRYEQYF | TGTGCCAGCAGTGAGACTAGCGGGAGATACGAGCAGTACTTC
TRBJ2-3 | NA | TRBV30 | NA | 14 | CAWSGRQRDNTQYF | TGTGCCTGGAGTGGCCGTCAGCGAGATAATACGCAGTATTTT
TRBJ1-2 | NA | TRBV7-9 | few | 15 | CASSPSTDSNYGYTF | TGTGCCAGCAGCCCATCGACAGATTCTAACTATGGCTACACCTTC
TRBJ1-1 | NA | TRBV11-2 | NA | 14 | CASRATGQNTEAFF | TGTGCCAGCAGAGCAACGGGACAGAACACTGAAGCTTTCTTT
TRBJ2-4 | NA | TRBV21-1 | NA | 17 | CASSKWGGTLAKNIQYF | TGTGCCAGCAGCAAATGGGGCGGGACTCTAGCCAAAAACATTCAGTACTTC
TRBJ1-1 | NA | TRBV6-2/TRBV6-3 | once | 14 | CASSYGTSNTEAFF | TGTGCCAGCAGTTACGGGACATCGAACACTGAAGCTTTCTTT
TRBJ2-2 | NA | TRBV24-1 | NA | 20 | CATSDPNPGLLQINTGELFF | TGTGCCACCAGTGACCCGAATCCGGGACTCCTTCAAATTAACACCGGGGAGCTGTTTTTT
TRBJ1-5 | NA | TRBV28 | NA | 15 | CASSLVGLSNQPQHF | TGTGCCAGCAGTTTGGTGGGACTTAGCAATCAGCCCCAGCATTTT
TRBJ2-1 | NA | TRBV12-3/TRBV12-4 | NA | 13 | CASSPGAGIEQFF | TGTGCCAGCAGTCCAGGGGCAGGGATTGAGCAGTTCTTC
TRBJ1-4 | NA | TRBV7-8 | NA | 14 | CASSPRDRNEKLFF | TGTGCCAGCAGCCCGCGGGATAGAAATGAAAAACTGTTTTTT
TRBJ1-3 | NA | TRBV6-4 | NA | 15 | CASSENVGAGNTIYF | TGTGCCAGCAGTGAAAATGTGGGAGCTGGAAACACCATATATTTT
TRBJ1-2 | NA | TRBV30 | NA | 14 | CAWSVHPSGYGYTF | TGTGCCTGGAGTGTCCACCCCTCCGGCTATGGCTACACCTTC
TRBJ1-1 | TRBD1 | TRBV7-9 | NA | 16 | CASSFSGTGLNTEAFF | TGTGCCAGCAGCTTCTCGGGGACAGGGTTGAACACTGAAGCTTTCTTT
TRBJ1-1 | NA | TRBV5-1 | NA | 14 | CASIQGSGGTEAFF | TGCGCCAGCATACAGGGTTCCGGGGGGACTGAAGCTTTCTTT
TRBJ2-1 | NA | TRBV5-1 | NA | 16 | CASSLAEFAGDNEQFF | TGCGCCAGCAGCTTGGCCGAATTCGCCGGGGACAATGAGCAGTTCTTC
TRBJ1-5 | TRBD1 | TRBV5-6 | NA | 16 | CASSLGTGDADQPQHF | TGTGCCAGCAGCTTGGGGACAGGGGACGCGGATCAGCCCCAGCATTTT
TRBJ2-1 | NA | TRBV27 | NA | 14 | CASTTESSYNEQFF | TGTGCCAGCACGACGGAGAGCTCCTACAATGAGCAGTTCTTC
TRBJ1-2 | NA | TRBV7-3 | NA | 13 | CASSLPGNYGYTF | TGTGCCAGCAGCTTACCGGGAAACTATGGCTACACCTTC
TRBJ1-5 | NA | TRBV2 | NA | 16 | CASSEAGGRVDQPQHF | TGTGCCAGCAGTGAAGCGGGTGGCAGGGTGGACCAGCCCCAGCATTTT
TRBJ2-7 | TRBD2 | TRBV2 | NA | 18 | CASSLTRGGAGGPNEQYF | TGTGCCAGCAGTTTGACCCGGGGCGGAGCGGGAGGGCCCAACGAGCAGTACTTC
TRBJ2-1 | NA | TRBV3-1/TRBV3-2 | NA | 14 | CASSQRTAYNEQFF | TGTGCCAGCAGCCAACGGACAGCGTACAATGAGCAGTTCTTC
TRBJ2-2 | NA | TRBV5-5 | NA | 18 | CASSFLLGGETRSGELFF | TGTGCCAGCAGCTTTCTATTAGGGGGGGAAACTAGATCCGGGGAGCTGTTTTTT
TRBJ1-2 | NA | TRBV28 | once | 14 | CASSLWRGIYGYTF | TGTGCCAGCAGTTTATGGCGCGGCATCTATGGCTACACCTTC
TRBJ2-4 | NA | TRBV4-3 | NA | 15 | CASSKVRSDKNIQYF | TGCGCCAGCAGCAAAGTGCGGTCTGACAAAAACATTCAGTACTTC
TRBJ1-2 | NA | TRBV2 | NA | 15 | CASSPIRGEGYGYTF | TGTGCCAGCAGCCCCATCCGAGGGGAGGGCTATGGCTACACCTTC
TRBJ2-7 | NA | TRBV28 | NA | 12 | CASSLVVSEQYF | TGTGCCAGCAGTTTAGTCGTTAGCGAGCAGTACTTC
TRBJ1-1 | NA | TRBV5-6 | NA | 16 | CASSLRGGSVNTEAFF | TGTGCCAGCAGCTTGCGCGGGGGAAGTGTGAACACTGAAGCTTTCTTT
TRBJ1-2 | NA | TRBV3-1/TRBV3-2 | NA | 15 | CASSQDVFGGQGYTF | TGTGCCAGCAGCCAAGATGTATTCGGGGGGCAAGGCTACACCTTC
TRBJ1-5 | NA | TRBV28 | NA | 13 | CASSLDINQPQHF | TGTGCCAGCAGTTTAGACATTAATCAGCCCCAGCATTTT
TRBJ2-5 | TRBD2 | TRBV9 | NA | 15 | CASSVGTSGTETQYF | TGTGCCAGCAGCGTAGGGACTAGCGGGACAGAGACCCAGTACTTC
TRBJ2-5 | NA | TRBV5-1 | NA | 14 | CASSLWTTQETQYF | TGCGCCAGCAGCTTGTGGACTACCCAAGAGACCCAGTACTTC
TRBJ1-3 | TRBD1 | TRBV28 | NA | 20 | CASSLSVSQGQGAPGNTIYF | TGTGCCAGCAGTTTATCCGTTAGCCAAGGACAGGGGGCGCCTGGAAACACCATATATTTT
TRBJ2-7 | NA | TRBV2 | NA | 14 | CASSFRDTLNEQYF | TGTGCCAGCAGTTTCCGGGACACCCTGAACGAGCAGTACTTC
TRBJ2-3 | NA | TRBV3-1/TRBV3-2 | NA | 16 | CASSQGGVSSTDTQYF | TGTGCCAGCAGCCAAGGAGGCGTCTCTAGCACAGATACGCAGTATTTT
TRBJ2-7 | TRBD2 | TRBV9 | NA | 14 | CASSVEWEGDEQYF | TGTGCCAGCAGCGTAGAGTGGGAGGGAGACGAGCAGTACTTC
TRBJ2-3 | TRBD2 | TRBV29-1 | once | 15 | CSVGVRGLPTDTQYF | TGCAGCGTTGGAGTGCGGGGACTACCCACAGATACGCAGTATTTT
TRBJ2-1 | TRBD2 | TRBV6-1 | NA | 15 | CASSENIGRRSEQFF | TGTGCCAGCAGTGAAAATATCGGGAGGAGGTCTGAGCAGTTCTTC
TRBJ2-7 | NA | TRBV27 | NA | 13 | CASSRDFSYEQYF | TGTGCCAGCAGCCGGGATTTCTCCTACGAGCAGTACTTC
TRBJ1-5 | TRBD1 | TRBV6-2/TRBV6-3 | NA | 13 | CASSRQGIQPQHF | TGTGCCAGCAGCCGACAGGGGATACAGCCCCAGCATTTT
TRBJ1-2 | TRBD1 | TRBV18 | NA | 16 | CASSPQGQVKTGGYTF | TGTGCCAGCTCACCGCAGGGACAGGTGAAGACTGGTGGCTACACCTTC